This T cell receptor beta chain derives from a study of T-cell memory formation after mild COVID-19. Study results and caveats: Pre-infection memory already had some responding clones, implying cross-reactive memory joined.

A note on this clonotype: Its antigen is as yet unknown.

TCRdb used MiXCR to reprocess the 5' RACE reads, holding one entry per CDR3 protein. Of under 700,000 distinct CDR3 sequences in the sample, 20% were seen once. Material for sequencing was PBMCs or a T cell subset sorted from them (not recorded which). This TCR came from an adult woman who had mild COVID-19 (a few samples of this study predate the infection). Cell type and time point are not known.

DNA for the CDR3: TGCAGTGCTAGAGATGTAGGGGGCAACTATGGCTACACCTTC. Translating it yields CSARDVGGNYGYTF. This chain links TRBV20-1 with TRBJ1-2, with 7 positions matching TRBD1. Per germline, CDR1 DFQATT and CDR2 SNEGSKA (reference sequence). The CDR3 covers 14 residues. Trimming removed 0 bases from V and 2 bases from J; junction bases left unmatched: 3.